The 2 T cell receptor beta chains presented below share a single source sample, sequenced in a study of cytomegalovirus exposure and HLA in healthy donors. The PCR employed 60 Vbeta primers together with 13 Jbeta primers. TCRdb keeps only in-frame clones here, not all; method: immunoSEQ multiplex PCR. The data hold about 230,000 clones, with approximately 90% observed a single time. Input material: PBMCs. The receptors were sampled from a young woman in good health and CMV-seronegative.

This sequence joins TRBV18 and TRBJ2-1; TRBD2 agrees at 10 bases. Unmatched junction bases numbered 5, after V lost 0 bases and J lost 6 bases. The CDR3 covers 16 residues. Germline V CDR1 and CDR2: KGHSH, LQKENI. In nucleotides, the CDR3 is TGTGCCAGCTCACCACCATCGAGCGGGGGGGTCAATGAGCAGTTCTTC. Encoded protein: CASSPPSSGGVNEQFF.

This rearrangement joins TRBV20-1 to TRBJ2-5; possible D gene TRBD2, 6 bases. Germline lookup yields CDR1 DFQATT and CDR2 SNEGSKA (reference sequence). The CDR3 is 11 residues long. Trimming removed 5 bases from V and 4 bases from J, with 8 bases in between. CDR3 sequence: CSAGSGETQYF. The CDR3 coding sequence is TGCAGTGCTGGTAGCGGAGAGACCCAGTACTTC.